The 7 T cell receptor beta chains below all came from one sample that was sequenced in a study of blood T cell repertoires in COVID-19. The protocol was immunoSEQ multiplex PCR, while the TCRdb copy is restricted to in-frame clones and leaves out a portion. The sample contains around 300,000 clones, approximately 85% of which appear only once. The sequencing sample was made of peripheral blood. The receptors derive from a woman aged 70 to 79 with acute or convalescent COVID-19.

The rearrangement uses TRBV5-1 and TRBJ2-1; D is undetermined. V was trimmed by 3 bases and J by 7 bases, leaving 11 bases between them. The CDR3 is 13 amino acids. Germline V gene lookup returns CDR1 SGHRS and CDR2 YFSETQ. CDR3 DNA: TGCGCCAGCAGCTCCCTTCTCCAGAATGAGCAGTTCTTC. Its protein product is CASSSLLQNEQFF.

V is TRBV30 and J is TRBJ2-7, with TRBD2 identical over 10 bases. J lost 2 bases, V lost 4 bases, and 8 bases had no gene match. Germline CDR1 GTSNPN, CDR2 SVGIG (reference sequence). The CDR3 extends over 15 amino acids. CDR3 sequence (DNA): TGTGCCTGGACTAAGCGGGGGGGGCTAACCTACGAGCAGTACTTC. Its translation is CAWTKRGGLTYEQYF.

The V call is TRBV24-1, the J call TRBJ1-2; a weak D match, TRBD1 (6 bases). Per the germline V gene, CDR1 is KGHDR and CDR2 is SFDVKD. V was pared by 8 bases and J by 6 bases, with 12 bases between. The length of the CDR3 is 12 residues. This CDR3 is CATMGGRDGYTF. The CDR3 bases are TGTGCCACCATGGGGGGGCGCGATGGCTACACCTTC.

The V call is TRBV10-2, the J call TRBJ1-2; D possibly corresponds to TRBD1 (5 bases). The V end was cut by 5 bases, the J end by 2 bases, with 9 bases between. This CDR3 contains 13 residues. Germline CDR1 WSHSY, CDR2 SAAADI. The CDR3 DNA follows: TGCGCCAGCAGTCATAGACAGAACTATGGCTACACCTTC. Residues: CASSHRQNYGYTF.

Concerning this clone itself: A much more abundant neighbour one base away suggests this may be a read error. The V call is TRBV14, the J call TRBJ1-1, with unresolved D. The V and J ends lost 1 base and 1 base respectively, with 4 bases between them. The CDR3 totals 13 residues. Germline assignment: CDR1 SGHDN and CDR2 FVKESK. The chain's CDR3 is CASSQVRNTEAFF. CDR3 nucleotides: TGTGCCAGCAGCCAAGTGAGGAACACTGAAGCTTTCTTT.

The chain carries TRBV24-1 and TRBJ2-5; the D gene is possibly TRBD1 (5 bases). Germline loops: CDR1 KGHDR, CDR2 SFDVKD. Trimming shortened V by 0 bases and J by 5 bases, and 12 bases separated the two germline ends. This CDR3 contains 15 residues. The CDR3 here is CATSDLRAGQETQYF. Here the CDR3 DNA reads TGTGCCACCAGTGATTTGCGGGCAGGGCAGGAGACCCAGTACTTC.

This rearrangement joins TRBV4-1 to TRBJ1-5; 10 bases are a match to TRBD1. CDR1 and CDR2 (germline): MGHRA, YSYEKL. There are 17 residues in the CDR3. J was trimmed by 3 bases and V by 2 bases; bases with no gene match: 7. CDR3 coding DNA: TGCGCCAGCAGCCAAAGTCGGGGACAGGGGATCAATCAGCCCCAGCATTTT. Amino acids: CASSQSRGQGINQPQHF.